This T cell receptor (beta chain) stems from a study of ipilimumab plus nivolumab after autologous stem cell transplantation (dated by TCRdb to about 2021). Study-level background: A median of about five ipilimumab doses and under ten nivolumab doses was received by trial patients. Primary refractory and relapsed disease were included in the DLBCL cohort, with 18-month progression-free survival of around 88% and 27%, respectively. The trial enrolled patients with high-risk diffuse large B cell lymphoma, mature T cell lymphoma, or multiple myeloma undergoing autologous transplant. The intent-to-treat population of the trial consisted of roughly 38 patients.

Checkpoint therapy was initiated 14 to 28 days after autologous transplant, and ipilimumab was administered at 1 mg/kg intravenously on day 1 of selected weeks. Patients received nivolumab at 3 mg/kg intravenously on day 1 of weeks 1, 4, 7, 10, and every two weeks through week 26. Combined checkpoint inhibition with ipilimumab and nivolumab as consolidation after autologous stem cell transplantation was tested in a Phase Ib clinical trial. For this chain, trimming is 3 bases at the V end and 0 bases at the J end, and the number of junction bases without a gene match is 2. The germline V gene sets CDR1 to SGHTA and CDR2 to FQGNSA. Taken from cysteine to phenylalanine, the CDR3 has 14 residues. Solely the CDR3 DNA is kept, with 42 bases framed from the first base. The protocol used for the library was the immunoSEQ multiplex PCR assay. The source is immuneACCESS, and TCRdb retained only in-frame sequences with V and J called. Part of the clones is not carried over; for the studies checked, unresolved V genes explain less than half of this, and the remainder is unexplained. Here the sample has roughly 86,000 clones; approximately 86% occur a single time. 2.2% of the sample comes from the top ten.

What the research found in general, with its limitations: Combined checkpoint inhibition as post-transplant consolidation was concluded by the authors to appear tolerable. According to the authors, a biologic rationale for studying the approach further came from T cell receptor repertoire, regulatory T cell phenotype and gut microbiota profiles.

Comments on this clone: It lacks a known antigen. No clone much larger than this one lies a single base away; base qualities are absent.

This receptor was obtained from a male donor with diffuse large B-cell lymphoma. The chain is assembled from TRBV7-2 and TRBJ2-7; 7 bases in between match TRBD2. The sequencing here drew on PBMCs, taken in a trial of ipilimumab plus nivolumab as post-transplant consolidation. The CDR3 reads CASSFRTSSYEQYF. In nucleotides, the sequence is TGTGCCAGCAGCTTTCGGACTAGCTCCTACGAGCAGTACTTC.